The next 26 T cell receptor beta chains were all read from a single sample in a study of blood T cell repertoires in COVID-19. Using immunoSEQ multiplex PCR, the repertoire was profiled, and TCRdb retains in-frame clones only, with some absent. The sample has roughly 88,000 clones, 87% seen once. What was sequenced was peripheral blood. The receptor source for this set is a woman aged 55-70 years with COVID-19, enrolled during active disease.

For the CDR3, the DNA is TGTGCCACCAGCCCTGGGTTAGCGGGGCCCAAAAACATTCAGTACTTC. This translates into CATSPGLAGPKNIQYF. The chain couples TRBV15 to TRBJ2-4, with TRBD2 matching over 8 bases. The J segment lost 2 bases and the V segment lost 5 bases, leaving 8 bases of the junction unmatched. CDR3 size: 16 residues. The germline gives CDR1 LNHNV, CDR2 YYDKDF (reference sequence).

This clone came up once. This chain connects TRBV5-5 to TRBJ2-7; D might be TRBD1 (5 bases). Looked up from germline, CDR1 is SGHKS and CDR2 is YYEKEE (reference sequence). With 0 bases removed from V and 2 bases from J, the gap between germline ends came to 12 bases. The CDR3 consists of 15 residues. CDR3 DNA: TGTGCCAGCAGCTTGGACGCCAGGGCGACCTACGAGCAGTACTTC. Protein sequence: CASSLDARATYEQYF.

This CDR3 is CASSLGSTLSYEQYF. In DNA form, the CDR3 reads TGTGCCAGCAGTTTAGGCAGTACGCTCTCCTACGAGCAGTACTTC. The chain employs TRBV28 and TRBJ2-7; D is unresolved. The CDR3 covers 15 residues. Germline assignment: CDR1 MDHEN and CDR2 SYDVKM. With 2 bases removed from V and 0 bases from J, the gap between germline ends came to 11 bases.

The rearrangement links TRBV30 to TRBJ1-4; 7 bases map to TRBD1. The germline CDR1 and CDR2 sequences are GTSNPN and SVGIG (reference sequence). Losses at the gene ends were 3 bases for V and 5 bases for J; bases not matched to a gene: 9. The CDR3 is 15 amino acids. DNA for the CDR3: TGTGCCTGGAGGGCCCGCAGGGGGTCGAATGAAAAACTGTTTTTT. Its translation: CAWRARRGSNEKLFF.

The V call is TRBV23-1, the J call TRBJ2-7; D possibly corresponds to TRBD2 (7 bases). TRBV23-1 is filed as an ORF, its function uncertain. The ends were cut back, 0 bases at V and 4 bases at J, with 10 bases in the middle. The CDR3 has 14 residues. The CDR3 loop reads CASSQSGGPYEQYF. The CDR3 DNA reads TGCGCCAGCAGTCAATCGGGGGGGCCGTACGAGCAGTACTTC.

This sequence joins TRBV27 and TRBJ1-3, with D possibly matching TRBD1 (6 bases). Germline CDR1 and CDR2: MNHEY and SMNVEV (reference sequence). The CDR3 covers 11 residues. V gave up 6 bases and J gave up 10 bases, with 10 bases separating them. The CDR3 nucleotides are TGTGCCAGCAGGGGGGCGGAGACCATATATTTT. This sequence encodes CASRGAETIYF.

The chain links TRBV3-1 (or the pseudogene TRBV3-2) to TRBJ2-7; 9 bases align to TRBD1. The germline V gene encodes CDR1 LGHDT and CDR2 YNNKEL (reference sequence). The CDR3 spans 15 residues. The J segment lost 5 bases and the V segment lost 2 bases, leaving 7 bases of the junction unmatched. The CDR3: CASSQLGQGSDEQYF. In nucleotides, the CDR3 is TGTGCCAGCAGCCAATTGGGACAGGGAAGCGACGAGCAGTACTTC.

The J gene is TRBJ2-7, the V gene TRBV7-8; 8 bases are a match to TRBD1. The germline gives CDR1 SGHVS, CDR2 FQNEAQ. CDR3 length equals 17 residues. The V and J ends lost 5 bases and 7 bases, in that order; junction bases with no gene match: 19. The CDR3 is CASSPRVPGTGSGEQYF. The CDR3, as DNA: TGTGCCAGCAGCCCGCGGGTCCCCGGGACAGGCTCGGGGGAGCAGTACTTC. The variable domain in full, with the rest retrieved from reference TRBV7-8 and TRBJ2-7, is GAGVSQSPRYKVAKRGQDVALRCDPISGHVSLFWYQQALGQGPEFLTYFQNEAQLDKSGLPSDRFFAERPEGSVSTLKIQRTQQEDSAVYLCASSPRVPGTGSGEQYFGPGTRLTVT.

The V and J genes are TRBV11-2 and TRBJ2-3, with 15 bases identical to TRBD2. The V gene's germline CDR1 is SGHAT and CDR2 FQNNGV. Unmatched junction bases numbered 9, after V lost 4 bases and J lost 4 bases. This CDR3 region has 18 residues. The DNA for the CDR3 is TGTGCCAGCAGCTATGGACTAGCGGGGGGGCTCTTATCAGATACGCAGTATTTT. This translates into CASSYGLAGGLLSDTQYF.

The chain carries TRBV24-1 and TRBJ2-5; the match to TRBD2 covers 7 bases. Germline CDR1 reads KGHDR; CDR2 reads SFDVKD. The CDR3 has 15 residues. V lost 2 bases and J lost 5; bases outside the gene matches: 7. CDR3 in amino acids: CATSDSGGGWETQYF. The CDR3 DNA follows: TGTGCCACCAGTGATTCGGGGGGAGGCTGGGAGACCCAGTACTTC.

This sequence joins TRBV3-1 (or the pseudogene TRBV3-2) and TRBJ2-3; TRBD2 agrees at 9 bases. V shed 0 bases and J 5 bases; nucleotides not matched to a gene: 3. Germline V lookup: CDR1 LGHDT, CDR2 YNNKEL (reference sequence). The CDR3 spans 15 residues. The CDR3 loop is CASSQDLAGRDTQYF. The CDR3 DNA is TGTGCCAGCAGCCAAGACCTAGCGGGGCGAGATACGCAGTATTTT.

This clone was recorded once. The CDR3 loop is CASSSLAGGTDTQYF. The DNA of the CDR3 is TGTGCCAGCAGCTCACTAGCGGGGGGCACAGATACGCAGTATTTT. V gene TRBV7-7 combines with J gene TRBJ2-3; TRBD2 agrees at 11 bases. CDR3 size: 15 residues. Germline lookup yields CDR1 SSHAT and CDR2 FNYEAQ (reference sequence). The ends lost 4 bases at V and 1 base at J; junction bases unmatched: 1.

CDR3: CASSLSGVGGYTF. CDR3 nucleotide sequence: TGTGCCAGCAGCTTGTCAGGGGTGGGTGGCTACACCTTC. The V call is TRBV7-2, the J call TRBJ1-2; weak D call: TRBD1 (6 bases). Germline assignment: CDR1 SGHTA and CDR2 FQGNSA. The CDR3 sequence is 13 residues long. V lost 3 bases, J lost 7 bases, and 12 bases lay in between.

This clone occurred a few times. The rearrangement uses TRBV7-8 and TRBJ1-2; unclear D gene. Germline CDR1 is SGHVS and CDR2 is FQNEAQ. V shed 0 bases and J shed 2 bases, with 4 bases lying between them. The CDR3 is 13 residues long. CDR3 loop: CASSLAANYGYTF. CDR3 DNA: TGTGCCAGCAGCTTAGCGGCCAACTATGGCTACACCTTC.

This chain joins TRBV30 and TRBJ1-5; perhaps TRBD1 as D (6 bases). The V and J ends lost 0 bases and 6 bases respectively, with 15 bases between them. This CDR3 is 15 amino acids long. Germline V gene data show CDR1 as GTSNPN and CDR2 as SVGIG (reference sequence). This chain's CDR3 is CAWSVPLGGAQPQHF. The CDR3 region has the DNA TGTGCCTGGAGTGTCCCGTTGGGGGGGGCTCAGCCCCAGCATTTT. The full variable domain, rest sourced from reference TRBV30 and TRBJ1-5, is SQTIHQWPATLVQPVGSPLSLECTVEGTSNPNLYWYRQAAGRGLQLLFYSVGIGQISSEVPQNLSASRPQDRQFILSSKKLLLSDSGFYLCAWSVPLGGAQPQHFGDGTRLSIL.

CDR3 protein: CASSLASAALGGEQYF. In DNA, the CDR3 is TGTGCCAGCAGCTTAGCGTCGGCAGCACTCGGGGGCGAGCAGTACTTC. The chain joins TRBV7-6 to TRBJ2-7, with D possibly TRBD2 on 6 matching bases. V lost 0 bases, J lost 6 bases, and 18 bases lay in between. From germline, CDR1 is SGHVS and CDR2 FNYEAQ. The CDR3 is made up of 16 amino acids.

The chain has TRBV4-1 and TRBJ2-7, with TRBD1 matching over 7 bases. Trimming removed 4 bases from V and 0 bases from J; junction bases left unmatched: 0. The CDR3 loop spans 13 amino acids. Looked up from germline, CDR1 is MGHRA and CDR2 is YSYEKL. CDR3 bases: TGCGCCAGCAGCCGGGACAGCTCCTACGAGCAGTACTTC. Protein: CASSRDSSYEQYF.

This clone was counted a single time. This chain joins TRBV28 and TRBJ2-5, with D possibly matching TRBD2 (6 bases). Germline V gene lookup returns CDR1 MDHEN and CDR2 SYDVKM. The CDR3 has 14 residues. V lost 3 bases, J lost 1 base, and 9 bases lay in between. CDR3 sequence: CASSFGGVQETQYF. Written as DNA, the CDR3 is TGTGCCAGCAGTTTCGGCGGGGTCCAAGAGACCCAGTACTTC.

CDR3: CASSLRAGGLGDEKLFF. CDR3 nucleotide sequence: TGTGCCAGCAGCTTGCGGGCAGGGGGCCTGGGGGATGAAAAACTGTTTTTT. The chain links TRBV5-5 to TRBJ1-4; 8 bases are shared with TRBD1. After removal of 1 base from V and 6 bases from J, the junction contained 11 bases not matched to a gene. Germline loops: CDR1 SGHKS, CDR2 YYEKEE (reference sequence). This CDR3 spans 17 amino acids.

The chain combines TRBV12-3 or TRBV12-4 with TRBJ2-7; D ambiguous. The CDR3 has 13 residues. The V gene lost 3 bases and the J gene lost 2 bases, with 8 bases spanning the gap. This CDR3 is CASSFGRAYEQYF. The CDR3 DNA reads TGTGCCAGCAGTTTTGGGCGAGCCTACGAGCAGTACTTC.

The chain couples TRBV27 to TRBJ2-2; 7 bases are a match to TRBD2. Trimming cost V 0 bases and J 6 bases; bases outside gene matches: 1. The CDR3 runs 14 residues. Germline V gives CDR1 MNHEY, CDR2 SMNVEV (reference sequence). CDR3 region: CASSLSTSPGELFF. For the CDR3, the DNA is TGTGCCAGCAGTTTATCGACTAGCCCCGGGGAGCTGTTTTTT.

This chain joins TRBV4-3 and TRBJ2-7; possible D gene TRBD1, 6 bases. V lost 0 bases, J lost 6 bases, and 9 bases lay in between. The germline V gene has CDR1 LGHNA and CDR2 YSLEER. This CDR3 comprises 13 residues. The CDR3 sequence is CASSQDTGIEQYF. The CDR3 nucleotides read TGCGCCAGCAGCCAAGATACAGGGATCGAGCAGTACTTC.

The V gene is TRBV4-2, the J gene TRBJ1-2; TRBD1 matches at 7 bases. This CDR3 is 16 amino acids long. The germline gives CDR1 LGHNA, CDR2 YNFKEQ. After removal of 0 bases from V and 4 bases from J, the junction contained 8 bases not matched to a gene. The CDR3 sequence is CASSQETGISLYGYTF. In nucleotides, the CDR3 is TGTGCCAGCAGCCAAGAGACAGGGATTAGTCTCTATGGCTACACCTTC.

This chain links TRBV10-3 with TRBJ1-1; D remains unclear. This CDR3 contains 14 residues. Trimming shortened V by 10 bases and J by 1 base, and 16 bases separated the two germline ends. Germline CDR1 is ENHRY and CDR2 is SYGVKD. CDR3 in amino acids: CATLRQLQNTEAFF. The CDR3 DNA is TGTGCCACGCTGAGGCAGTTACAGAACACTGAAGCTTTCTTT.

V usage is TRBV6-5 and J usage is TRBJ2-4; D is undetermined. The CDR3 extends over 15 amino acids. The V end was cut by 4 bases, the J end by 2 bases, with 12 bases between. CDR1 and CDR2 (germline): MNHEY, SVGAGI. CDR3 nucleotide sequence: TGTGCCAGCAGTTTTTCGCCCCGGTCCAAAAACATTCAGTACTTC. Its translation is CASSFSPRSKNIQYF.

This CDR3 reads CASSSREVNEQYF. CDR3 coding DNA: TGTGCCAGCAGCTCCAGGGAGGTCAACGAGCAGTACTTC. The chain is built from TRBV11-3 and TRBJ2-7; D might be TRBD2 (6 bases). This CDR3 spans 13 amino acids. V was shortened by 4 bases and J by 5 bases, with 12 bases between the two germline ends. Germline-derived CDR1 and CDR2 are SGHNT and YENEEA. Looking up the rest from reference TRBV11-3 and TRBJ2-7 gives the full variable domain: EAGVVQSPRYKIIEKKQPVAFWCNPISGHNTLYWYLQNLGQGPELLIRYENEEAVDDSQLPKDRFSAERLKGVDSTLKIQPAELGDSAVYLCASSSREVNEQYFGPGTRLTVT.